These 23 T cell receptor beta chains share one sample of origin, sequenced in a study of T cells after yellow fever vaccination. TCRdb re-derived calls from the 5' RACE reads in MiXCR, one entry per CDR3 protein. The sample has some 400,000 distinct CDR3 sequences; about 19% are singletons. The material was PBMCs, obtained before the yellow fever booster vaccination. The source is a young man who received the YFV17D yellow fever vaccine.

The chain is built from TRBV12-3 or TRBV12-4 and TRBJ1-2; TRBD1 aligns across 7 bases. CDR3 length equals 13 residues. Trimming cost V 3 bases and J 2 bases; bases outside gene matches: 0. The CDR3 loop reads CASSLDRNYGYTF. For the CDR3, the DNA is TGTGCCAGCAGTTTGGACAGGAACTATGGCTACACCTTC.

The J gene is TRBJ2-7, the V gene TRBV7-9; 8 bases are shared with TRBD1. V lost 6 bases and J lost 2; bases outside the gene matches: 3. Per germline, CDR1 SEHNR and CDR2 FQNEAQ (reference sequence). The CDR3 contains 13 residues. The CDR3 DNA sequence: TGTGCCAGCAGATCGGGACAGGCCTACGAGCAGTACGTC. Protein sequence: CASRSGQAYEQYV.

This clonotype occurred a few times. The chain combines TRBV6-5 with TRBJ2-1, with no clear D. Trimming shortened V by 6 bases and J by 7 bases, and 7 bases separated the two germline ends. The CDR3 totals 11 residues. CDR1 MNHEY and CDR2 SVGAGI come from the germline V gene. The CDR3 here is CASRSSNEQFF. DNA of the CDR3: TGTGCCAGCAGATCCTCAAATGAGCAGTTCTTC.

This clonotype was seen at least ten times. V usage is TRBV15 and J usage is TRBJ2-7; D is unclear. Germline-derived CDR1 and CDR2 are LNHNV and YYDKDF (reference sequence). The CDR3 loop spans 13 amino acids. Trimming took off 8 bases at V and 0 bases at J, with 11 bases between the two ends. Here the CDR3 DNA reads TGTGCCACCGGAGAAGTGATCTCCTACGAGCAGTACTTC. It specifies CATGEVISYEQYF.

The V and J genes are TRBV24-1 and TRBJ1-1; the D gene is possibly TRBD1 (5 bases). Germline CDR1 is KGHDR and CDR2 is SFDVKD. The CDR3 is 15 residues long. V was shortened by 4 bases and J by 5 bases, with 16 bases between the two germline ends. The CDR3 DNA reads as TGTGCCACCAGTGACGCTCGGGGGGGAGAGACTGAAGCTTTCTTT. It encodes CATSDARGGETEAFF.

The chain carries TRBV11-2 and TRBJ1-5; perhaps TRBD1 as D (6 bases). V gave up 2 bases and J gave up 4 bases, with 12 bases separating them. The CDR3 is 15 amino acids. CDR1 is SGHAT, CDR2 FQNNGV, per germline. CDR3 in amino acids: CASSLFSGQNQPQHF. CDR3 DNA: TGTGCCAGCAGCTTATTTTCCGGACAGAATCAGCCCCAGCATTTT.

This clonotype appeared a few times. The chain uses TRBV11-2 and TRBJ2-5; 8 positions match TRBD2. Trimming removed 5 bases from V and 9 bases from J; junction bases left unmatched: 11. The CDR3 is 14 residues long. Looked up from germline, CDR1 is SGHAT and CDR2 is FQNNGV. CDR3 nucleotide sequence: TGTGCCAGCAGCCCCCCGACAGCCGGGGGGGCCCAGTACTTC. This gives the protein CASSPPTAGGAQYF.

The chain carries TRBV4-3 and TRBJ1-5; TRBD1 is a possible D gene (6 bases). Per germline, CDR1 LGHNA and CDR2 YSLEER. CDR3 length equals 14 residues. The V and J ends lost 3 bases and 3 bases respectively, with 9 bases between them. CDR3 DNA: TGCGCCAGCAGCCAGGACAGACTCAATCAGCCCCAGCATTTT. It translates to CASSQDRLNQPQHF.

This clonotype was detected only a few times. The CDR3 sequence: CASSLERLSGYTF. The CDR3 nucleotides read TGTGCCAGCAGCCTGGAGAGGCTGAGTGGCTACACCTTC. This chain joins TRBV14 and TRBJ1-2; D gene unclear. The CDR3 is made up of 13 amino acids. Germline values: CDR1 SGHDN, CDR2 FVKESK. Trimming pared 4 bases from V and 7 bases from J, leaving 13 bases between.

CDR3 in amino acids: CASSRTSGDHNEQFF. CDR3 DNA sequence: TGTGCCAGTAGTAGAACTAGCGGGGACCACAATGAGCAGTTCTTC. The chain is built from TRBV19 and TRBJ2-1, with TRBD2 identical over 10 bases. Germline V gives CDR1 LNHDA, CDR2 SQIVND (reference sequence). This CDR3 is 15 amino acids long. J gave up 5 bases and V 4 bases, and 5 bases lay outside the gene matches.

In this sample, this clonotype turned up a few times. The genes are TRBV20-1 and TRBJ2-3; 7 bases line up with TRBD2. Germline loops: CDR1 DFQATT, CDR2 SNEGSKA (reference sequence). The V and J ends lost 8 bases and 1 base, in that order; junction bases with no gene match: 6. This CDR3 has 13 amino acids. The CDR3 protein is CSQAGIGTDTQYF. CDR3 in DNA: TGCAGTCAAGCGGGGATCGGCACAGATACGCAGTATTTT.

DNA for the CDR3: TGTGCCAGCAGCTTAAGTTTGGCAGTAGTGAGCCCATCGGGCTACACCTTC. It specifies CASSLSLAVVSPSGYTF. The chain couples TRBV7-2 to TRBJ1-2; D gene ambiguous. Trimming shortened V by 2 bases and J by 8 bases, and 24 bases separated the two germline ends. From germline, CDR1 is SGHTA and CDR2 FQGNSA. The CDR3 is 17 residues long. The entire variable domain, with the rest obtained from reference TRBV7-2 and TRBJ1-2, is as follows: GAGVSQSPSNKVTEKGKDVELRCDPISGHTALYWYRQSLGQGLEFLIYFQGNSAPDKSGLPSDRFSAERTGGSVSTLTIQRTQQEDSAVYLCASSLSLAVVSPSGYTFGSGTRLTVV.

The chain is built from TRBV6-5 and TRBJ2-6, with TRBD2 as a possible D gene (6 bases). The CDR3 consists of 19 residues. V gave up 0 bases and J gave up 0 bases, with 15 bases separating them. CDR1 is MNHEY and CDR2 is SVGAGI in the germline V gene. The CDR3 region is CASSYSAGTPDSGANVLTF. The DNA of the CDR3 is TGTGCCAGCAGTTACTCAGCCGGGACTCCCGACTCTGGGGCCAACGTCCTGACTTTC.

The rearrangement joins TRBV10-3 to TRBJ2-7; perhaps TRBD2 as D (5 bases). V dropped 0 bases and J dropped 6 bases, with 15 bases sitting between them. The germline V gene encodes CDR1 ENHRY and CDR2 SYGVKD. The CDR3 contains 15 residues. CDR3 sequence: CAISESRGVGSEQYV. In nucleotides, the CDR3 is TGTGCCATCAGTGAGTCTCGGGGAGTGGGGAGCGAGCAGTACGTC.

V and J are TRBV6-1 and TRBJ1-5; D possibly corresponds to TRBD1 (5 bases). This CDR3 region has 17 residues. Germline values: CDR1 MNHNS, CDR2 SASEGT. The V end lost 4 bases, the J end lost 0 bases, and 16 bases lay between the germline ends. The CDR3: CASSGQGVKYSNQPQHF. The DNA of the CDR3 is TGTGCCAGCAGTGGGCAGGGAGTAAAGTATAGCAATCAGCCCCAGCATTTT.

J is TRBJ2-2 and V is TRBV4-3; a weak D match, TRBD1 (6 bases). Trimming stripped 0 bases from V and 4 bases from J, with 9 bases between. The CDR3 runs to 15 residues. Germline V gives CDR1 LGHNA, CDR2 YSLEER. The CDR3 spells CASSQDPGATGELFF. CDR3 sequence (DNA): TGCGCCAGCAGCCAAGATCCAGGGGCCACCGGGGAGCTGTTTTTT.

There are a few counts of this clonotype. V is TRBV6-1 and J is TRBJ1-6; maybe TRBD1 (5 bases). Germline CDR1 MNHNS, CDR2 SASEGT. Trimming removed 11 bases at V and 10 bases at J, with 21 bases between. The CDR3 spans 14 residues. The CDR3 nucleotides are TGTGCCGGTTGGTCAGGGTTTTTTCGATCACCCCTCCACTTT. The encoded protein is CAGWSGFFRSPLHF.

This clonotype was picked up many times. CDR3 protein: CASSRQHMNTEAFF. CDR3 in DNA: TGCGCCAGCAGCAGGCAACATATGAACACTGAAGCTTTCTTT. This sequence joins TRBV4-3 and TRBJ1-1; D is undetermined. The length of the CDR3 is 14 residues. Germline loops: CDR1 LGHNA, CDR2 YSLEER. The V gene lost 5 bases and the J gene lost 0 bases, with 10 bases spanning the gap.

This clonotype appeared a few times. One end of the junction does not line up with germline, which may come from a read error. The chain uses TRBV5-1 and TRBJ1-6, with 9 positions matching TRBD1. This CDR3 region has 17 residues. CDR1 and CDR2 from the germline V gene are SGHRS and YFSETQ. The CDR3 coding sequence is TGCTCCAGCAGCTTGGCACCCGCGACAGGGGGAAATTCACCCCTCCACTTT. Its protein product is CSSSLAPATGGNSPLHF.

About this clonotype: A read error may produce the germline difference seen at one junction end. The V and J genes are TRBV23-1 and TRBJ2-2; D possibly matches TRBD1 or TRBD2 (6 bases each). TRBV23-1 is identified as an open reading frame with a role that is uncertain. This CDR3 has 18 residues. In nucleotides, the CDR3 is TGCGTCAGCAGTCAATCGGCTCTTTGGGGGGACATAGCCGGGGAGCTGTTTTTT. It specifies CVSSQSALWGDIAGELFF.

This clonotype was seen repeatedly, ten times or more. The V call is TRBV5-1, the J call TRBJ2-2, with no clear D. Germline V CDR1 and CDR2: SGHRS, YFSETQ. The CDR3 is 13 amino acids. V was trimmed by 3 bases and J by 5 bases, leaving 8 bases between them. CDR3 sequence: CASSSTLTGELFF. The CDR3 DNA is TGCGCCAGCAGCTCCACTTTGACCGGGGAGCTGTTTTTT.

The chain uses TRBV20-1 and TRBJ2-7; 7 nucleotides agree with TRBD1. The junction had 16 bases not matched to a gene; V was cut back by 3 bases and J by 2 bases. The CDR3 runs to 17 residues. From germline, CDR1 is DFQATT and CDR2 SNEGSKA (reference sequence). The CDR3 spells CSASPVPRDREPYEQYF. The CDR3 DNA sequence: TGCAGTGCTAGTCCTGTCCCCCGGGACAGAGAACCCTACGAGCAGTACTTC.

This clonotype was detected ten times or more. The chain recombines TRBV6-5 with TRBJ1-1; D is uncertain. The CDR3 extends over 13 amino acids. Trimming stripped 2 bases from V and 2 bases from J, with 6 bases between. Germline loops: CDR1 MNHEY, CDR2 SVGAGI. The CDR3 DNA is TGTGCCAGCAGTTACAGAGGAAACACTGAAGCTTTCTTT. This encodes CASSYRGNTEAFF.